This TCR beta chain derives from a study of cytomegalovirus exposure and HLA in healthy donors. Study details: An analysis done earlier identified 90 million to 120 million unique TCR beta sequences from 200 million or so T cells. Whole-study findings and limits: CMV serostatus stood as the only immune exposure information on hand. Highest at DRB1 and lowest at HLA-C, TCR association rates differed among HLA loci in a later analysis.

On this clone itself: As yet, its antigen is unknown.

The PCR used 60 Vbeta and 13 Jbeta primers. The authors' processing: In a later analysis, the count reached about 80 million unique TCR beta chains, with around 10 million shared. Here immunoSEQ multiplex PCR was the method, and the copy in TCRdb shows in-frame clones only, minus some. From that table come the V and J calls and clone size; the DNA was used to work out D and trimming. The listing contains about 190,000 clones. This CDR3 has 15 residues. With 5 bases clipped from V and 7 bases from J, the junction kept 8 bases outside the gene matches. Germline V gene sequence: CDR1 MDHEN, CDR2 SYDVKM. This receptor was taken from a woman aged 30 to 39 in good health and CMV-seropositive. The rearrangement links TRBV28 to TRBJ1-6; TRBD1 agrees at 7 bases. Material for sequencing was PBMCs. The CDR3 sequence is CASSLTGQPNSPLHF. The CDR3 DNA sequence: TGTGCCAGCAGTCTCACGGGACAGCCAAATTCACCCCTCCACTTT.